This TCR beta chain is from a study of cytotoxic CD8 clonotypes in ibrutinib-treated CLL. Study in general: When averaged across all of the samples, the counts came to 255,043 productive templates and 85,000 to 95,000 productive rearrangements. Study-wide results and caveats: Researchers report that baseline clonality outpaced age-matched healthy donors and tracked circulating CD8+ T-cell counts. Under treatment, the uncommon public clonotypes either contracted or remained stable. Rising at ibrutinib response, clonality subsequently fell back toward baseline at progression.

Libraries were prepared by immunoSEQ multiplex PCR; TCRdb keeps only in-frame clonotypes and omits some of them. The table lists some 200,000 clones, around three quarters of them singletons, with around 15% in the top ten. As to this clone: The antigen remains undetermined. The germline gene is not matched at one end of the junction; a read error may be the cause.

CDR1 is SSHAT, CDR2 FNYEAQ, per germline (reference sequence). The CDR3 length is 13 residues. The sequenced sample was PBMCs, obtained after 24 months of ibrutinib treatment. The chain couples TRBV7-7 to TRBJ2-3, with 7 bases that match TRBD2. The origin of this receptor is a human donor with chronic lymphocytic leukemia. The DNA of the CDR3 is TGTGCTAGCAGCTTAGCGGGTAGAGATACGCAGTATTTT. This sequence encodes CASSLAGRDTQYF.